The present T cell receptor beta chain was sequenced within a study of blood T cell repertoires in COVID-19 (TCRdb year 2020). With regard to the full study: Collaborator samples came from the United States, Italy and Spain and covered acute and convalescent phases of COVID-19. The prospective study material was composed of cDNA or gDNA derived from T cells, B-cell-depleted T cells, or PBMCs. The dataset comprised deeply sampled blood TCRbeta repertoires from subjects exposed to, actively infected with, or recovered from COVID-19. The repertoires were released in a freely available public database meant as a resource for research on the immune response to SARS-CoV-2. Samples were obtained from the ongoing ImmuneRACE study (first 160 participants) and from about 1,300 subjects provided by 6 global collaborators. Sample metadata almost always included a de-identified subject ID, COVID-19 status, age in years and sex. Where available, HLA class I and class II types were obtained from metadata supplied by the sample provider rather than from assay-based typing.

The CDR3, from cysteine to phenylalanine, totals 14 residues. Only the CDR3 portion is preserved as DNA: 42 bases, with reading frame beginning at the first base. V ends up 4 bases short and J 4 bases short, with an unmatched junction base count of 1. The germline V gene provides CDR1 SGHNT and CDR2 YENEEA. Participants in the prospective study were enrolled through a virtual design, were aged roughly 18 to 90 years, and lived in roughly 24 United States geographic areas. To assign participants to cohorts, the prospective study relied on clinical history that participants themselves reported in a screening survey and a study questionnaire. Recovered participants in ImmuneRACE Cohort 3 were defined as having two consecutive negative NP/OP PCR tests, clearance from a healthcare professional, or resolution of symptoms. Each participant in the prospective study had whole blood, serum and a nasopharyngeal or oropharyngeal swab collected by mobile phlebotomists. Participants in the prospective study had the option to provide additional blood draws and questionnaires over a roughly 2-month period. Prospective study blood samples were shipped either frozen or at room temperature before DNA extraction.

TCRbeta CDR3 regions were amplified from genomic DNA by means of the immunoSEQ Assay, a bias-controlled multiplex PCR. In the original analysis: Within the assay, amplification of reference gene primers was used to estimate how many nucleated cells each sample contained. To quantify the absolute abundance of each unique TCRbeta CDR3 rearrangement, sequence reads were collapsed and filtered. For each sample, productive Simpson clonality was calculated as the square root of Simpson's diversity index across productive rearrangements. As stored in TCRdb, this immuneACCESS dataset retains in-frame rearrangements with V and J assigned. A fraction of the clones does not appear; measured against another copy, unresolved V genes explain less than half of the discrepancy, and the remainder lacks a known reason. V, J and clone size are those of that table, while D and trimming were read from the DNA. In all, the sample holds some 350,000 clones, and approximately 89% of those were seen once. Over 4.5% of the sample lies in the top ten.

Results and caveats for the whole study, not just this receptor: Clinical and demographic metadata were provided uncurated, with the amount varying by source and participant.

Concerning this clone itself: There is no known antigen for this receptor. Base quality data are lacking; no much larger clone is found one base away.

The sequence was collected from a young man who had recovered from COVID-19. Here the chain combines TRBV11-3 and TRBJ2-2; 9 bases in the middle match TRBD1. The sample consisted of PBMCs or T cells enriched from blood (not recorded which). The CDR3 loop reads CASSSTGGTGELFF. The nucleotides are TGTGCCAGCAGCTCGACAGGGGGCACCGGGGAGCTGTTTTTT.